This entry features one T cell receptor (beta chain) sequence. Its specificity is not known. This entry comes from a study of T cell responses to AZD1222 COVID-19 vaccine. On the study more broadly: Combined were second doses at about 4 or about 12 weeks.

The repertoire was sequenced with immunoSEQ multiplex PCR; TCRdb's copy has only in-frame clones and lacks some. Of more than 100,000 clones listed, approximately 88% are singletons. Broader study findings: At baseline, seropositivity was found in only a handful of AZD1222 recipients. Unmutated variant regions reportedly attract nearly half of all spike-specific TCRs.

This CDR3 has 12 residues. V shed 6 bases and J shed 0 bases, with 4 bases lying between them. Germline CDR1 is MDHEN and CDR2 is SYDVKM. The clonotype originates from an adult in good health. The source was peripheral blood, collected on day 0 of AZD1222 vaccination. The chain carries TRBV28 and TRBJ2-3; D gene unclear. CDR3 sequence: CASSDSTDTQYF. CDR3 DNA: TGTGCCAGCAGCGATAGCACAGATACGCAGTATTTT. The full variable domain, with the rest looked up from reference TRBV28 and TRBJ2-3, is DVKVTQSSRYLVKRTGEKVFLECVQDMDHENMFWYRQDPGLGLRLIYFSYDVKMKEKGDIPEGYSVSREKKERFSLILESASTNQTSMYLCASSDSTDTQYFGPGTRLTVL.